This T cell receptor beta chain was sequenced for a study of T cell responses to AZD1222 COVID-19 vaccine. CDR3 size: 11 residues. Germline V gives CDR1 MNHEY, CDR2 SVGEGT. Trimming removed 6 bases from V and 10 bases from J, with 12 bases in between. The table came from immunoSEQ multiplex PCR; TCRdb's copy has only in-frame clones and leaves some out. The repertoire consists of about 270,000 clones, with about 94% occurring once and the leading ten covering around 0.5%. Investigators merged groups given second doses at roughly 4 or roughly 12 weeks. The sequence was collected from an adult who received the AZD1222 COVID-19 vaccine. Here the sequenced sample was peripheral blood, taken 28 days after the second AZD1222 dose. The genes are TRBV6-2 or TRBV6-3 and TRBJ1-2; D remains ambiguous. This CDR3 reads CASSHGMVYTF. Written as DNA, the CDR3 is TGTGCCAGCAGCCACGGGATGGTCTACACCTTC.